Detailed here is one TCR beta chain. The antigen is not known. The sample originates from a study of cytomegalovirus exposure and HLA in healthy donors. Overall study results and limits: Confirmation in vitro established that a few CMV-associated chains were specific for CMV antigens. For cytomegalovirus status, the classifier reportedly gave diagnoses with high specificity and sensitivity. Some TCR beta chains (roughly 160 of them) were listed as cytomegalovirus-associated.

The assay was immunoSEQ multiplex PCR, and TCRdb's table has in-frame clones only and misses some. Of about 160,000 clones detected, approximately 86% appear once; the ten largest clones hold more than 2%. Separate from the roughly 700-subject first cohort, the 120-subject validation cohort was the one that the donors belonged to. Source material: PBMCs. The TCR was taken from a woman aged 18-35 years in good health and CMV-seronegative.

Here the CDR3 reads CASSLQGDTQYF. CDR3 bases: TGTGCCAGCAGCCTACAGGGAGATACGCAGTATTTT. V gene TRBV7-6 combines with J gene TRBJ2-3; a possible D gene is TRBD1 (6 bases). Trimming took 5 bases from V and 5 from J, leaving 8 bases between them. The CDR3 is 12 residues long. Germline V gene data show CDR1 as SGHVS and CDR2 as FNYEAQ.